A selection of T cell receptor beta chains follows, all from one sample in a study of blood T cells in healthy people across ages. MiXCR was run by TCRdb on the 5' RACE reads, yielding one entry per CDR3 protein. The data contain fewer than 900,000 distinct CDR3 sequences, about 42% of them singletons. Sequencing input: blood. Source of these receptors: a woman aged 55 to 70 in good health. The CDR3 runs from the conserved cysteine through the conserved F or W. A D gene is named only where the DNA matches it firmly. Clone size is not always given. Where it is, it says once, few, many or a class for expanded clones.

abundance | d_gene | j_gene | v_gene | CDR3nt | CDR3aa
- | - | TRBJ2-5 | TRBV7-2 | TGTGCCAGCAGCCTCCTCGGTTGGACCCAGTACTTC | CASSLLGWTQYF
many | - | TRBJ2-7 | TRBV5-1 | TGCGCCAGCAGCCTGAGTCCTGACTCCTACGAGCAGTACTTC | CASSLSPDSYEQYF
many | - | TRBJ2-1 | TRBV4-3 | TGCGCCAGCAGCCAAGATTGGCGTAGCAATGAGCAGTTCTTC | CASSQDWRSNEQFF
- | - | TRBJ1-4 | TRBV6-2/TRBV6-3 | TGTGCCAGCATGGGGGGGATTGATGAAAAACTGTTTTTT | CASMGGIDEKLFF
- | - | TRBJ2-5 | TRBV29-1 | TGCAGCGCGGGACCGCGTGTTCGGGTAAAAGAGACCCAGTACTTC | CSAGPRVRVKETQYF
- | - | TRBJ2-5 | TRBV20-1 | TGCAGTGCTATAAGAGGGGATCAAGAGACCCAGTACTTC | CSAIRGDQETQYF
- | TRBD2 | TRBJ2-3 | TRBV12-3/TRBV12-4 | TGTGCCACCATCCTTAGCGGGGGGGGAACAGATACGCAGTATTTT | CATILSGGGTDTQYF
few | TRBD1 | TRBJ2-7 | TRBV3-1 | TGTGCCAGCAGCCTCGGACAGGGCCCCCCTTCTCTCTACGAGCAGTACTTC | CASSLGQGPPSLYEQYF
- | - | TRBJ2-6 | TRBV14 | TGTGCCAGCAGCTCCACGAACTCTGGGGCCAACGTCCTGACTTTC | CASSSTNSGANVLTF
- | - | TRBJ1-1 | TRBV3-1 | TGTGCCAGCAGCCAAAATACAGGGTTGACGTTCGCTGAAGCTTTCTTT | CASSQNTGLTFAEAFF
- | TRBD2 | TRBJ2-1 | TRBV6-2/TRBV6-3 | TGTGCCAGCTCTGTTTTTTTGGCGGGAGGGAGCGAGCAGTTCTTC | CASSVFLAGGSEQFF
few | TRBD1 | TRBJ2-7 | TRBV3-1 | TGTGCCAGCAGCCCTCAGACAGGGGGTTACTACGAGCAGTACTTC | CASSPQTGGYYEQYF
- | - | TRBJ1-1 | TRBV12-3/TRBV12-4 | TGTGCCAGCAGCCCCGGGCCTGAAGTTTTCTTT | CASSPGPEVFF
many | - | TRBJ1-2 | TRBV7-2 | TGTGCCAGCAGCTTAGGGGACGACAGGGGCTACACCTTC | CASSLGDDRGYTF
- | TRBD2 | TRBJ2-3 | TRBV4-2 | TGTGCCAGCAGCCAAGATCTTGCGACTAGCGGAAACACAGATACGCAGTATTTT | CASSQDLATSGNTDTQYF
many | TRBD1 | TRBJ1-5 | TRBV20-1 | TGCAGTGCTAGAAATGACGGGACAGGGTACCAGCCCCAGCATTTT | CSARNDGTGYQPQHF
- | - | TRBJ2-3 | TRBV9 | TGTGCCAGCAGCAGAGGCTTTGGCACAGATACGCAGTATTTT | CASSRGFGTDTQYF
- | TRBD1 | TRBJ1-6 | TRBV18 | TGTGCCAGCTCAGCGACAGGGGACCCCTCACCCCTCCACTTT | CASSATGDPSPLHF
once | - | TRBJ2-7 | TRBV7-2 | TGTGCCAGCAGCCTAAACGGACTACCGCTCGACGAGCAGTACTTC | CASSLNGLPLDEQYF
- | - | TRBJ2-5 | TRBV9 | TGTGCCAGCAGCGTAGTGTCAGACCAAGAGACCCAGTACTTC | CASSVVSDQETQYF
- | - | TRBJ2-1 | TRBV7-9 | TGTGCCAGCAGCCTAGCTAACCGCTGCAATGAGCAGTTCTTC | CASSLANRCNEQFF
- | TRBD2 | TRBJ2-1 | TRBV6-2/TRBV6-3 | TGTGCCAGCAGTTACTTGCCACCCCTCGGAGCGGGAGGAAACAATGAGCAGTTCTTC | CASSYLPPLGAGGNNEQFF
many | - | TRBJ2-7 | TRBV5-6 | TGTGCCAGCAGTTTCACCGGGTCTTCCTCCTACGAGCAGTACTTC | CASSFTGSSSYEQYF
- | TRBD2 | TRBJ2-1 | TRBV7-6 | TGTGCCAACAGCGCCGGACTAGCGGGGGGAAATGAGCAGTTCTTC | CANSAGLAGGNEQFF
- | TRBD2 | TRBJ2-1 | TRBV20-1 | TGCAGTGCTAGCGGGAGGGCCATCGATGAGCAGTTCTTC | CSASGRAIDEQFF
once | - | TRBJ1-1 | TRBV6-2/TRBV6-3 | TGTGCCAGCAGTTACTTAAGACAAGAAGAAGCTTTCTTT | CASSYLRQEEAFF
- | - | TRBJ2-7 | TRBV7-2 | TGTGCCAGCAGCTTATATCGGACGGGGTCCTACGAGCAGTACTTC | CASSLYRTGSYEQYF
- | - | TRBJ1-2 | TRBV25-1 | TGTGCCAGCAGTGGACGGGGTCCTGGCTATGGCTACACCTTC | CASSGRGPGYGYTF
many | - | TRBJ2-7 | TRBV6-1 | TGTGCCAGCAGCAACAGGGTTTCCGAGCAGTACTTC | CASSNRVSEQYF
- | - | TRBJ2-7 | TRBV18 | TGTGCCAGCTCACCCGGCCCGGACGCAAGCTCCTACGAGCAGTACTTC | CASSPGPDASSYEQYF
- | - | TRBJ2-1 | TRBV20-1 | TGCAGTGCTAGAGCCCTGGCGGCAGCGTTGGATGAGAAGTTCTTC | CSARALAAALDEKFF
- | TRBD2 | TRBJ2-1 | TRBV7-2 | TGTGCCAGCAGCTTGACCGGGACTAGCGGAAAGGTTGAGCAGTTCTTC | CASSLTGTSGKVEQFF
- | - | TRBJ2-7 | TRBV6-2/TRBV6-3 | TGTGCCAACAGTTACTTTTACGGACTACAAAACTACGAGCAGTACTTC | CANSYFYGLQNYEQYF
- | TRBD1 | TRBJ1-2 | TRBV4-1 | TGCGCCAGCAGCCAAGACGGGACAGCGGGTGGCTACACCTTC | CASSQDGTAGGYTF
- | - | TRBJ1-1 | TRBV7-9 | TGTGCCAGCAGCTTACAGGGAATAAGCACTGAAGCTTTCTTT | CASSLQGISTEAFF
- | TRBD2 | TRBJ2-5 | TRBV12-3/TRBV12-4 | TGTGCCAGCAGTTCCTGGGTAGCGGGGGGGCGGGAGACCCAGTACTTC | CASSSWVAGGRETQYF
- | - | TRBJ2-3 | TRBV20-1 | TGCAGTGCTAGGAGCCCGGGTCCGACGCAGTATTTT | CSARSPGPTQYF
- | TRBD2 | TRBJ2-3 | TRBV5-1 | TGCGCCAGCAGCCTGAACTGGGGGGGTCGCACAGATACGCAGTATTTT | CASSLNWGGRTDTQYF
- | - | TRBJ2-7 | TRBV27 | TGTGCCAGCAGTTTATTACAGGGACCCTCCTACGAGCAGTACTTC | CASSLLQGPSYEQYF
- | - | TRBJ2-5 | TRBV7-2 | TGTGCCAGCAGCTTAGGGGGGCTTGGGACCCAGTACTTC | CASSLGGLGTQYF
- | - | TRBJ2-5 | TRBV7-3 | TGTGCCAGCAGCTTAGGGACGGAGTACAATGAGCAGTACTTC | CASSLGTEYNEQYF
- | - | TRBJ1-4 | TRBV5-1 | TGCGCCAGCAGCCTCGATATTAATGAAAAACTGTTTTTT | CASSLDINEKLFF
few | - | TRBJ1-1 | TRBV7-9 | TGTGCCAGCAGCCTTGACCCTCAACCCTTGGCTTTCTTT | CASSLDPQPLAFF
many | TRBD2 | TRBJ2-1 | TRBV29-1 | TGCAGCGTTGAATTAGCGGGAGACAATGAGCAGTTCTTC | CSVELAGDNEQFF
- | - | TRBJ1-1 | TRBV6-2/TRBV6-3 | TGTGCCAGCCGGGGGACGGGCACTGGAGCTTTCTTT | CASRGTGTGAFF